This T cell receptor (beta chain) was retrieved from a study of response to subunit inactivated influenza vaccine. General study points: Authors suggested each seasonal influenza vaccination recruits few new T cells.

Germline CDR1 reads SQVTM; CDR2 reads ANQGSEA. V shed 7 bases and J 10 bases; nucleotides not matched to a gene: 12. The CDR3 is 14 residues long. Only a few counts were recorded for this clonotype. What it recognizes is unknown. TCRdb ran MiXCR on the RT-PCR reads and lists one entry per CDR3 protein. The sample lists around 790,000 distinct CDR3 sequences; around 21% were seen once. The gene calls are TRBV29-1 and TRBJ2-1; 11 bases match TRBD2. This receptor was obtained from a man aged 45-65 years who received an inactivated influenza vaccine. Sequencing was performed on PBMCs from blood, taken about 5 days after vaccination. The CDR3 DNA is TGCAGCGGGGATACTAGCGGGGGCGGTTGGGAGCAGTTCTTC. Its protein product is CSGDTSGGGWEQFF.